The entry that follows covers one T cell receptor beta chain sequence. The antigen remains undetermined. The data derive from a study of cytomegalovirus exposure and HLA in healthy donors. Study summary: In a later analysis, it was reported that the approximately 110 validation repertoires had been produced on the same platform as the 670 or so repertoires belonging to the first cohort. Study results and limitations: Despite most TCR sequences being rare, some public TCRs occurred in many donors. The authors listed approximately 160 TCR beta chains as cytomegalovirus-associated. The classifier was said to identify cytomegalovirus status with high specificity and sensitivity.

The data were produced by immunoSEQ multiplex PCR, yet TCRdb's version contains in-frame clones alone and is incomplete. Of about 160,000 clones listed, around 96% were seen once; the top ten hold around 0.9%. The CDR3 runs to 13 residues. V lost 1 base and J lost 6, with 8 bases in between. Germline loops: CDR1 LNHDA, CDR2 SQIVND (reference sequence). The sequenced sample was PBMCs. The sequence was collected from a woman aged 18-29 years in good health and CMV-seronegative. The J gene is TRBJ2-3, the V gene TRBV19, with no clear D. CDR3 bases: TGTGCCAGTAGTATAGTACCGGAGGATACGCAGTATTTT. Translated, it gives CASSIVPEDTQYF.